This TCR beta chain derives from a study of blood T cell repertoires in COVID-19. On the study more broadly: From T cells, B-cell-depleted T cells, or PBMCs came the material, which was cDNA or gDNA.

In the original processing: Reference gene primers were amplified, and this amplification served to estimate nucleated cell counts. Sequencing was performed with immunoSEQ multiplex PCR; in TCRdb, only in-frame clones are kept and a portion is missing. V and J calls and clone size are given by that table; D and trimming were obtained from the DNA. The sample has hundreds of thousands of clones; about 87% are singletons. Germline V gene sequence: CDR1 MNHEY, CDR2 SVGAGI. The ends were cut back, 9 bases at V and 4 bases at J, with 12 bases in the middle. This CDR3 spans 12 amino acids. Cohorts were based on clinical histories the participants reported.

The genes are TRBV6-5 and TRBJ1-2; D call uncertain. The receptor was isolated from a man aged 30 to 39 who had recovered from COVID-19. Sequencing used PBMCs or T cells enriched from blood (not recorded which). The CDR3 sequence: CARLPGSYGYTF. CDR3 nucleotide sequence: TGTGCCAGACTCCCCGGGAGCTATGGCTACACCTTC.